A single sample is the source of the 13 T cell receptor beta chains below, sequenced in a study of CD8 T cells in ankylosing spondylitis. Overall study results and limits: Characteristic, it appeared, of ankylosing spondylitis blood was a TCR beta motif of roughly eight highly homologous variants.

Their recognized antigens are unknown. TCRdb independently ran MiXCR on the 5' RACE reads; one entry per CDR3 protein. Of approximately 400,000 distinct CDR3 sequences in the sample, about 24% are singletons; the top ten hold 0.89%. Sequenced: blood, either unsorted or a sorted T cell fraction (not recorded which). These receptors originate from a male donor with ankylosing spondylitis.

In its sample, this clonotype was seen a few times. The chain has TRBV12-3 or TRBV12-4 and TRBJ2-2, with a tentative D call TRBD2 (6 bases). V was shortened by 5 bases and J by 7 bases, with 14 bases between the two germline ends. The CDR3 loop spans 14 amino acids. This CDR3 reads CASSSMGEVGELFF. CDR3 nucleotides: TGTGCCAGCAGTAGCATGGGGGAGGTCGGGGAGCTGTTTTTT.

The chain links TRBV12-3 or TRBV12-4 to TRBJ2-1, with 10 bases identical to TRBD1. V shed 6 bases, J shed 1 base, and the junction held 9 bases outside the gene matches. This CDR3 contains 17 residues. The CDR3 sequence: CASSYGQGDISYNEQFF. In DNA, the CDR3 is TGTGCCAGCAGCTATGGACAGGGGGATATTTCCTACAATGAGCAGTTCTTC.

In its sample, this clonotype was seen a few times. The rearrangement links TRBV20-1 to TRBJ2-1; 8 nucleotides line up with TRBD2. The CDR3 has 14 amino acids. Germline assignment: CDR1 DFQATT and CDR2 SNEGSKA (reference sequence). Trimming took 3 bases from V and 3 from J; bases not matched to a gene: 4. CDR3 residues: CSARRLAYYNEQFF. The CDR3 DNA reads TGCAGTGCTAGGAGACTAGCGTACTACAATGAGCAGTTCTTC.

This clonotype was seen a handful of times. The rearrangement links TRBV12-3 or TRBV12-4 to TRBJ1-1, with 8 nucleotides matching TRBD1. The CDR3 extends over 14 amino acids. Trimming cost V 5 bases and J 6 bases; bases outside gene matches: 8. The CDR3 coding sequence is TGTGCCAGCAGTCAACAGGGGGTAGGGGCTGAAGCTTTCTTT. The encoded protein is CASSQQGVGAEAFF.

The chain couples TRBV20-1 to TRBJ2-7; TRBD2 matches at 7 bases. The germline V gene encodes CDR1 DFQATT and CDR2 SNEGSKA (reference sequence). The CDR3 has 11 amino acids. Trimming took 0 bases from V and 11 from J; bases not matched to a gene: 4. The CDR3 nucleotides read TGCAGTGCTAGAGATCTCACTAGCGAGTACTTC. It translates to CSARDLTSEYF.

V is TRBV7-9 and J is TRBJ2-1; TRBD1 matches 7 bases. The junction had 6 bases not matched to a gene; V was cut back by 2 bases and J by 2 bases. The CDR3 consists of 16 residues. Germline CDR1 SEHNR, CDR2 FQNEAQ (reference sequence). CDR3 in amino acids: CASSLLGQKTYNEQFF. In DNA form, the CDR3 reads TGTGCCAGCAGCTTACTGGGACAGAAGACCTACAATGAGCAGTTCTTC.

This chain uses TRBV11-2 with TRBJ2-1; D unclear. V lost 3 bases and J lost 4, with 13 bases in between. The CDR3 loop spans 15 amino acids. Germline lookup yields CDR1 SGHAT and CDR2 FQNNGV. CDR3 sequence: CASSLLLARYNEQFF. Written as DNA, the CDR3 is TGTGCCAGCAGCTTGCTATTAGCTAGGTACAATGAGCAGTTCTTC.

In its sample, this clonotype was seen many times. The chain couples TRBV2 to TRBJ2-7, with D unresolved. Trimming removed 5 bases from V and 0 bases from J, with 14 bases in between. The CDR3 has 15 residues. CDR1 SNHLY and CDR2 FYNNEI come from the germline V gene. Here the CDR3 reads CASSPSPSVSYEQYF. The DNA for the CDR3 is TGTGCCAGCAGTCCAAGCCCGAGCGTCTCCTACGAGCAGTACTTC.

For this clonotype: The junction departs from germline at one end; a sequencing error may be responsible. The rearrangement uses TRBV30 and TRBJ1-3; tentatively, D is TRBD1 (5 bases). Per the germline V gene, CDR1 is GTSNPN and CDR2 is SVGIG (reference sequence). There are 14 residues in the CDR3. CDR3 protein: CARRTPSSGNTIYF. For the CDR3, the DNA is TGTGCCCGGAGGACACCGAGCTCTGGAAACACCATATATTTT.

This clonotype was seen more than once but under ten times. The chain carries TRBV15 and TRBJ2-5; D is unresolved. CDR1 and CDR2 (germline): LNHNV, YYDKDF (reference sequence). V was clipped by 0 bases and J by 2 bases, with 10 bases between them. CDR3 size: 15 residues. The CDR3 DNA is TGTGCCACCAGCAGAGAAAGGAACACACAAGAGACCCAGTACTTC. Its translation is CATSRERNTQETQYF.

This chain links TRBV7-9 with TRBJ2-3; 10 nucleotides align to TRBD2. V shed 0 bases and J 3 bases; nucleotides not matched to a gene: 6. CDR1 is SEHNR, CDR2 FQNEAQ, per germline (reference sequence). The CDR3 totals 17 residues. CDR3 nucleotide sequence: TGTGCCAGCAGCTTAGCGTTGGCTAGCGGGAGTACAGATACGCAGTATTTT. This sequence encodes CASSLALASGSTDTQYF.

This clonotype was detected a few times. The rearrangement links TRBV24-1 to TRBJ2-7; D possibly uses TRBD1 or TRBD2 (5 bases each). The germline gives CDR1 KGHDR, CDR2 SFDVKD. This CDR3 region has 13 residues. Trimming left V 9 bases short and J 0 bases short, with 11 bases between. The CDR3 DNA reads TGTGCCACCGAGCCAGGGAGCTCCTACGAGCAGTACTTC. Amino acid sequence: CATEPGSSYEQYF.

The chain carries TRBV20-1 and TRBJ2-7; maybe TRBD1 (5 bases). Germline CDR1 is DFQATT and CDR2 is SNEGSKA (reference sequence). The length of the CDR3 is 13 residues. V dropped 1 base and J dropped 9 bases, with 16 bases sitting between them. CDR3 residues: CSARGPQGGWQYF. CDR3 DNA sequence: TGCAGTGCTAGAGGTCCCCAGGGCGGATGGCAGTACTTC.